The rows below give T cell receptor beta chains drawn from one sample of a study of blood T cells in healthy people across ages. Each CDR3 protein is one row after TCRdb ran MiXCR on the 5' RACE reads. The sample holds about 1.1 million distinct CDR3 sequences; 35% to 40% are singletons and the top ten take around 13%. Sequencing used blood. All receptors come from a man aged 18 to 30 in good health. The CDR3 runs from the conserved cysteine through the conserved F or W. The order of the fields is V gene, clone size, CDR3 length, D gene, J gene, CDR3 protein, CDR3 DNA. The D gene is left open where the match is weak. Clone size appears in some rows only: once, few, many, or a class for an expanded clone.

>TRBV12-3/TRBV12-4|many|14|.|TRBJ2-5
CASSLSRTQETQYF
TGTGCCAGCAGTTTATCCCGCACCCAAGAGACCCAGTACTTC
>TRBV20-1|few|14|.|TRBJ1-5
CSASNRVGNQPQHF
TGCAGTGCTAGCAACAGGGTTGGCAATCAGCCCCAGCATTTT
>TRBV20-1|few|14|TRBD1|TRBJ2-3
CSAPGQGTRNTQYF
TGCAGTGCTCCTGGACAGGGTACGAGGAATACGCAGTATTTT
>TRBV7-9|.|15|.|TRBJ1-2
CVSSFQDSAGDGYTF
TGTGTCAGCAGCTTCCAGGACAGCGCCGGGGATGGCTACACCTTC
>TRBV20-1|.|15|TRBD2|TRBJ2-3
CSARVTSGGPDTQYF
TGCAGTGCTAGAGTGACTAGCGGGGGGCCAGATACGCAGTATTTT
>TRBV2|.|15|.|TRBJ1-2
CASSVDRQANYGYTF
TGTGCCAGCAGTGTCGACAGGCAAGCTAACTATGGCTACACCTTC
>TRBV5-4|.|15|TRBD2|TRBJ2-1
CTSRAQLATYNEQFF
TGTACCAGCAGGGCCCAACTAGCGACTTACAATGAGCAGTTCTTC
>TRBV20-1|.|13|.|TRBJ1-2
CSASPGTFYGYTF
TGCAGTGCTAGTCCCGGGACCTTCTATGGCTACACCTTC
>TRBV10-3|.|14|.|TRBJ1-1
CAISEELRGSEAFF
TGTGCCATCAGTGAGGAGTTGCGGGGAAGTGAAGCTTTCTTT
>TRBV9|.|13|.|TRBJ1-2
CASSGVVLAGYTF
TGTGCCAGCAGCGGGGTAGTTCTTGCTGGCTACACCTTC
>TRBV6-6|.|14|TRBD1|TRBJ1-6
CASRTGGESSPLHF
TGTGCCAGCAGAACAGGGGGGGAAAGTTCACCCCTCCACTTT
>TRBV6-1|.|15|.|TRBJ1-2
CASSEATTANYGYTF
TGTGCCAGCAGTGAAGCCACAACCGCTAACTATGGCTACACCTTC
>TRBV12-3/TRBV12-4|.|13|.|TRBJ1-2
CASSSRQGGSYTF
TGTGCCAGCAGTTCACGACAAGGAGGAAGCTACACCTTC
>TRBV20-1|once|14|.|TRBJ2-7
CSARGARTHYEQYF
TGCAGTGCAAGGGGGGCGCGTACCCACTACGAGCAGTACTTC
>TRBV7-2|few|17|.|TRBJ1-6
CASSFQIIRTEGSPLHF
TGTGCCAGCAGCTTTCAGATAATCCGGACGGAGGGTTCACCCCTCCACTTT
>TRBV6-2/TRBV6-3|.|16|.|TRBJ2-3
CVSSYQGRSYTDTQYF
TGTGTCAGCAGTTACCAAGGGCGGTCTTACACAGATACGCAGTATTTT
>TRBV2|.|16|.|TRBJ1-2
CPSSEALGPFNYGYTF
TGTCCCAGCAGTGAAGCGCTCGGACCCTTCAACTATGGCTACACCTTC
>TRBV27|.|18|.|TRBJ1-5
CASRPGLPKKWSNQPQHF
TGTGCCAGCAGACCGGGACTTCCAAAGAAGTGGAGCAATCAGCCCCAGCATTTT
>TRBV28|.|15|.|TRBJ1-1
CASSPAGHLNTEAFF
TGTGCCAGCAGTCCCGCAGGGCATTTGAACACTGAAGCTTTCTTT
>TRBV12-3/TRBV12-4|few|12|.|TRBJ1-5
CASSLMGQPQHF
TGTGCCAGCAGTTTAATGGGTCAGCCCCAGCATTTT